One and the same sample provided the 10 T cell receptor beta chains below, sequenced in a study of cytomegalovirus exposure and HLA in healthy donors. The study ran its PCR with 60 Vbeta and 13 Jbeta primers. Sequencing was performed with immunoSEQ multiplex PCR; in TCRdb, only in-frame clones are kept and a portion is missing. The data hold some 160,000 clones, with under 85% observed a single time. Specimen: PBMCs. The source is a woman aged 25 to 39 in good health and CMV-seronegative.

The chain carries TRBV19 and TRBJ2-3; D is unresolved. V was clipped by 3 bases and J by 6 bases, with 4 bases between them. Germline values: CDR1 LNHDA, CDR2 SQIVND (reference sequence). This CDR3 has 11 amino acids. The CDR3 region is CASSILDTQYF. In DNA, the CDR3 is TGTGCCAGTAGTATTCTGGATACGCAGTATTTT. The whole variable domain, filled in from reference TRBV19 and TRBJ2-3, reads DGGITQSPKYLFRKEGQNVTLSCEQNLNHDAMYWYRQDPGQGLRLIYYSQIVNDFQKGDIAEGYSVSREKKESFPLTVTSAQKNPTAFYLCASSILDTQYFGPGTRLTVL.

The table lists this clone with a few counts. The chain recombines TRBV2 with TRBJ1-5; 8 nucleotides line up with TRBD1. The trim removed 4 bases at V and 6 bases at J, leaving 8 bases unmatched. The CDR3 consists of 15 residues. The germline V gene has CDR1 SNHLY and CDR2 FYNNEI. This chain's CDR3 is CASSAQDRGGQPQHF. The CDR3 coding sequence is TGTGCCAGCAGTGCCCAAGACAGGGGAGGTCAGCCCCAGCATTTT.

This clone was observed many times. This chain uses TRBV7-6 with TRBJ1-6; D is uncertain. V lost 1 base to trimming and J lost 10 bases, with 8 bases between them. Germline V gives CDR1 SGHVS, CDR2 FNYEAQ. The CDR3 has 13 residues. The CDR3 sequence is CASSLDSGSPLHF. CDR3 in DNA: TGTGCCAGCAGCTTAGATTCAGGCTCACCCCTCCACTTT.

V gene TRBV30 combines with J gene TRBJ2-5; D might be TRBD2 (6 bases). Trimming took off 4 bases at V and 2 bases at J, with 8 bases between the two ends. Germline V lookup: CDR1 GTSNPN, CDR2 SVGIG (reference sequence). The CDR3 loop spans 12 amino acids. For the CDR3, the DNA is TGTGCCTGGACGGGGGATCAAGAGACCCAGTACTTC. Its protein is CAWTGDQETQYF.

V gene TRBV18 combines with J gene TRBJ2-1; D possibly corresponds to TRBD2 (5 bases). Trimming removed 0 bases from V and 5 bases from J, with 14 bases in between. Germline assignment: CDR1 KGHSH and CDR2 LQKENI. This CDR3 contains 16 residues. CDR3 in amino acids: CASSPPSGIGNNEQFF. The CDR3 DNA sequence: TGTGCCAGCTCACCACCGTCGGGGATAGGGAACAATGAGCAGTTCTTC.

The rearrangement links TRBV27 to TRBJ1-1; D possibly corresponds to TRBD1 (6 bases). The CDR3 totals 15 residues. From germline, CDR1 is MNHEY and CDR2 SMNVEV (reference sequence). V dropped 4 bases and J dropped 0 bases, with 12 bases sitting between them. The CDR3 here is CASSSKQGMNTEAFF. CDR3 sequence (DNA): TGTGCCAGCAGTTCGAAACAGGGAATGAACACTGAAGCTTTCTTT.

The CDR3 region has the DNA TGTGCCAGCAGCCCCCCGGGGTTGGGATATGGCTACACCTTC. Translation: CASSPPGLGYGYTF. V gene TRBV7-9 combines with J gene TRBJ1-2; D call uncertain. The CDR3 is 14 amino acids. Germline V gene lookup returns CDR1 SEHNR and CDR2 FQNEAQ (reference sequence). Trimming left V 5 bases short and J 5 bases short, with 15 bases between.

The V gene is TRBV11-2, the J gene TRBJ2-2, with 8 bases lining up with TRBD1. The CDR3 runs 16 residues. The V and J ends lost 5 bases and 6 bases, in that order; junction bases with no gene match: 11. Germline V lookup: CDR1 SGHAT, CDR2 FQNNGV. DNA of the CDR3: TGTGCCAGCAGCCCCCCAGGGGGCCTGACACCCGGGGAGCTGTTTTTT. Translated: CASSPPGGLTPGELFF.

V usage is TRBV5-1 and J usage is TRBJ2-3; 7 nucleotides agree with TRBD2. CDR3 length equals 15 residues. Germline V gene data show CDR1 as SGHRS and CDR2 as YFSETQ. The junction had 9 bases not matched to a gene; V was cut back by 6 bases and J by 2 bases. The CDR3 loop is CASNGGRGNTDTQYF. CDR3 bases: TGCGCCAGCAACGGAGGGCGGGGGAACACAGATACGCAGTATTTT. Supplemented by reference TRBV5-1 and TRBJ2-3, the full variable domain reads KAGVTQTPRYLIKTRGQQVTLSCSPISGHRSVSWYQQTPGQGLQFLFEYFSETQRNKGNFPGRFSGRQFSNSRSEMNVSTLELGDSALYLCASNGGRGNTDTQYFGPGTRLTVL.

The genes are TRBV28 and TRBJ2-1; D ambiguous. The V gene lost 7 bases and the J gene lost 4 bases, with 11 bases spanning the gap. This CDR3 region has 13 residues. Germline V gene sequence: CDR1 MDHEN, CDR2 SYDVKM. CDR3 DNA: TGTGCCAGCATGCACAATCGATACAATGAGCAGTTCTTC. It yields the protein CASMHNRYNEQFF.